A selection of T cell receptor beta chains follows, all from one sample in a study of cytomegalovirus exposure and HLA in healthy donors. Measured with immunoSEQ multiplex PCR; TCRdb has only the in-frame clones, and not every one. Recorded here are roughly 71,000 clones; the top ten clones represent 4.5% to 5%. Sequencing was done on a sample of PBMCs. Source of these receptors: a middle-aged woman in good health and CMV-seropositive. Both conserved end residues are part of each CDR3. A D gene is named only where the DNA matches it firmly.

>TRBD2|14|TRBJ2-7|TRBV6-5
TGTGCCAGCATTGCTAGCGGGACCTCCTACGAGCAGTACTTC
CASIASGTSYEQYF
>.|15|TRBJ2-2|TRBV2
TGTGCCAGCAGTGATTCCGGGTTAACACCGGGGGAGCTGTTTTTT
CASSDSGLTPGELFF
>.|13|TRBJ1-2|TRBV5-6
TGTGCCAGCAGTGCAAGACAGCTCTATGGCTACACCTTC
CASSARQLYGYTF
>.|11|TRBJ2-7|TRBV5-5
TGTGCCAGCTCTCTAGGCTACGAGCAGTACTTC
CASSLGYEQYF
>.|13|TRBJ1-4|TRBV6-6
TGTGCCAGCAGGGCCGGGAGCGATGAAAAACTGTTTTTT
CASRAGSDEKLFF
>TRBD2|16|TRBJ2-1|TRBV15
TGTGCCACCAGCAGAGACCGACTAGCGGGAATTAATGAGCAGTTCTTC
CATSRDRLAGINEQFF
>.|16|TRBJ1-1|TRBV28
TGTGCCAGCAGGTCGATCCTGAGGCAAGAAAACACTGAAGCTTTCTTT
CASRSILRQENTEAFF
>TRBD2|16|TRBJ2-3|TRBV15
TGTGCCACCAGCAGAGGAACGGGAGGGCCGGAAGATACGCAGTATTTT
CATSRGTGGPEDTQYF
>TRBD2|15|TRBJ2-7|TRBV4-1
TGCGCCAGCAGCCAAGGACTAGCGGGAGAGTACGAGCAGTACTTC
CASSQGLAGEYEQYF
>TRBD2|16|TRBJ2-3|TRBV11-3
TGTGCCAGCAGCCCCGGACTAGCGGGAGCCACAGATACGCAGTATTTT
CASSPGLAGATDTQYF
>.|14|TRBJ2-5|TRBV13
TGTGCCAGCAGCGAGCGGGCAGGTAAAGAGACCCAGTACTTC
CASSERAGKETQYF
>TRBD1|15|TRBJ1-1|TRBV5-6
TGTGCCAGCAGCTCCCTACAGGGGACACGCACTGAAGCTTTCTTT
CASSSLQGTRTEAFF
>.|14|TRBJ1-2|TRBV4-1
TGCGCCAGCAGCCAAGACGACAGGAACTATGGCTACACCTTC
CASSQDDRNYGYTF
>.|15|TRBJ2-7|TRBV4-1
TGCGCCAGCAGCCAAGATTCCGGAGGGTTTCGCGAGCAGTACTTC
CASSQDSGGFREQYF
>TRBD1|15|TRBJ2-1|TRBV5-4
TGTGCCAGCAGCGGGGGACAGGGGGCAAGAAATGAGCAGTTCTTC
CASSGGQGARNEQFF
>TRBD1|17|TRBJ1-5|TRBV19
TGTGCCAGTAGTGACCACCTCCAGACAGGGTGGGGTCAGCCCCAGCATTTT
CASSDHLQTGWGQPQHF
>.|15|TRBJ2-2|TRBV11-2
TGTGCCAGCAGCTTAACCGCTACTAACACCGGGGAGCTGTTTTTT
CASSLTATNTGELFF
>.|16|TRBJ1-3|TRBV6-5
TGTGCCAGCAGTTACTCCCACCTAAGCTCTGGAAACACCATATATTTT
CASSYSHLSSGNTIYF
>TRBD2|16|TRBJ2-3|TRBV4-2
TGTGCCAGCAGCCAAGATACTAGCGGGGGGGCAGATACGCAGTATTTT
CASSQDTSGGADTQYF
>TRBD1|15|TRBJ2-7|TRBV27
TGTGCCAGCAGCCTGGACAGGGGGCACCTCTACGAGCAGTACTTC
CASSLDRGHLYEQYF
>TRBD2|16|TRBJ2-3|TRBV15
TGTGCCGCCAGCGGACTAGCGGGGGGTTTCACAGATACGCAGTATTTT
CAASGLAGGFTDTQYF